What follows describes a single TCR beta chain. The table came from immunoSEQ multiplex PCR; TCRdb's copy has only in-frame clones and leaves some out. Among more than 110,000 clones, approximately 91% were seen once, and the ten largest hold roughly a tenth. This record comes from a study of blood T cell repertoires in COVID-19. Material: peripheral blood. The clonotype originates from a man in his fifties or sixties with active or convalescent COVID-19.

In DNA, the CDR3 is TGTGCCTGGAGTAGGAGCTACGAGCAGTACTTC. It codes for CAWSRSYEQYF. The J gene is TRBJ2-7, the V gene TRBV30; no firm D call. Per the germline V gene, CDR1 is GTSNPN and CDR2 is SVGIG (reference sequence). Between the trimmed V and J ends, which lost 2 bases and 3 bases, there was a span of 5 bases. This CDR3 contains 11 residues.